This T cell receptor beta chain was recorded in a study of shared clonotypes between healthy human individuals. Points from the study as a whole: Sharing across four donors was highest in naive CD4 (roughly 5%) and lowest in memory CD8 (around 0.4%).

In the case of this clone: Antigen specificity is unknown.

The assay was immunoSEQ multiplex PCR, and TCRdb's table has in-frame clones only and misses some. The data hold millions of clones, with 85% to 95% observed a single time. The clonotype was recovered from a man aged 18 to 30 in good health. Some clones in this sample may be carry-over from other donors' samples. The sequencing sample was made of naive CD4+ T cells from PBMCs. Indicated subset: CD45RA+ positively selected.

CDR3 in amino acids: CASSYRLGETQYF. The CDR3 region has the DNA TGTGCCAGCAGTTACCGCCTGGGAGAGACCCAGTACTTC. This sequence joins TRBV6-5 and TRBJ2-5; D remains ambiguous. The germline CDR1 and CDR2 sequences are MNHEY and SVGAGI. The CDR3 covers 13 residues. The V end lost 2 bases, the J end lost 4 bases, and 8 bases lay between the germline ends.